The 30 T cell receptor beta chains below all came from one sample that was sequenced in a study of type 1 regulatory T cells. A single record per CDR3 protein comes from TCRdb applying MiXCR to the reads. The sample has about 65,000 distinct CDR3 sequences, roughly half seen once. Their antigens are not known. Input material: cultured non-Tr1 T cells, either the whole culture or a sorted T cell fraction (not recorded which). The source is a human donor in good health.

This sequence joins TRBV12-3 or TRBV12-4 and TRBJ1-1; D perhaps matches TRBD1 (6 bases). This CDR3 spans 14 amino acids. Deletions cut 2 bases from V and 4 bases from J, with 11 bases between. The CDR3 DNA reads as TGTGCCAGCAGTTTACCGGGGGGCATCACTGAAGCTTTCTTT. Amino acid sequence: CASSLPGGITEAFF.

The chain joins TRBV7-8 to TRBJ1-2, with TRBD1 as a possible D gene (6 bases). Germline CDR1 is SGHVS and CDR2 is FQNEAQ. The CDR3 is made up of 15 amino acids. V shed 2 bases and J shed 3 bases, with 13 bases lying between them. The CDR3 reads CASSLPRRGYYGYTF. The CDR3, as DNA: TGTGCCAGCAGCTTACCCCGCAGGGGTTACTATGGCTACACCTTC.

The V call is TRBV20-1, the J call TRBJ2-1; D is ambiguous. V gave up 3 bases and J gave up 2 bases, with 20 bases separating them. The CDR3 is 17 amino acids. From germline, CDR1 is DFQATT and CDR2 SNEGSKA (reference sequence). This chain's CDR3 is CSASAFLAAPTYNEQFF. The CDR3 DNA sequence: TGCAGTGCTAGTGCCTTCTTGGCGGCGCCGACCTACAATGAGCAGTTCTTC.

This clonotype was seen only a few times. V and J are TRBV5-5 and TRBJ2-3; tentatively, D is TRBD1 (5 bases). The CDR3 extends over 14 amino acids. Germline V gene lookup returns CDR1 SGHKS and CDR2 YYEKEE (reference sequence). The germline V and J ends were trimmed by 1 base and 4 bases, with 10 bases remaining between them. The CDR3 sequence is CASSLQGNADTQYF. For the CDR3, the DNA is TGTGCCAGCAGCTTGCAGGGTAATGCAGATACGCAGTATTTT.

The chain uses TRBV5-1 and TRBJ2-3; D might be TRBD2 (6 bases). The CDR3 has 16 residues. The V end lost 0 bases, the J end lost 3 bases, and 14 bases lay between the germline ends. Germline V gene sequence: CDR1 SGHRS, CDR2 YFSETQ. This chain's CDR3 is CASSLDGRDLTDTQYF. CDR3 nucleotide sequence: TGCGCCAGCAGCTTGGATGGGCGGGACCTAACAGATACGCAGTATTTT.

This clonotype occurred once. The J gene is TRBJ1-2, the V gene TRBV21-1; TRBD1, as called in the table, went unchecked against the DNA. TRBV21-1 is tagged as a pseudogene. CDR3 length equals 14 residues. CDR3 sequence reads: CASSQTNLGRFLTF. CDR3 DNA: TGTGCCAGCAGCCAGACAAATCTAGGGCGTTTTCTCACCTTC.

This clonotype was counted a single time. As DNA, the CDR3 is TGTGCCAGCAGCTTACATCTGGGGCGGGGTAATGAAAAACTGTTTTTT. It translates to CASSLHLGRGNEKLFF. V is TRBV7-9 and J is TRBJ1-4; tentative D call: TRBD1 (5 bases). With 2 bases removed from V and 4 bases from J, the gap between germline ends came to 14 bases. This CDR3 spans 16 amino acids. Germline V gives CDR1 SEHNR, CDR2 FQNEAQ (reference sequence). The whole variable domain, filled in from reference TRBV7-9 and TRBJ1-4, reads DTGVSQNPRHKITKRGQNVTFRCDPISEHNRLYWYRQTLGQGPEFLTYFQNEAQLEKSRLLSDRFSAERPKGSFSTLEIQRTEQGDSAMYLCASSLHLGRGNEKLFFGSGTQLSVL.

This chain joins TRBV30 and TRBJ1-1; D is undetermined. This CDR3 comprises 12 residues. Germline values: CDR1 GTSNPN, CDR2 SVGIG (reference sequence). The germline V and J ends were trimmed by 4 bases and 4 bases, with 10 bases remaining between them. CDR3 in amino acids: CAWTLVGTEAFF. CDR3 DNA sequence: TGTGCCTGGACTCTAGTTGGCACTGAAGCTTTCTTT.

The J gene is TRBJ1-2, the V gene TRBV4-2; TRBD1 aligns across 9 bases. The germline gives CDR1 LGHNA, CDR2 YNFKEQ. CDR3 size: 14 residues. The ends lost 0 bases at V and 6 bases at J; junction bases unmatched: 2. The CDR3 protein is CASSQDDRGNGYTF. CDR3 bases: TGTGCCAGCAGCCAAGATGACAGGGGGAATGGCTACACCTTC.

Here the CDR3 DNA reads TGCGCCAGCAGCTTGGCCTTTTCCTGGCAGGAATCCCTCTCTGATACGCAGTATTTT. The encoded protein is CASSLAFSWQESLSDTQYF. This sequence joins TRBV5-1 and TRBJ2-3; D uncertain. The CDR3 is 19 amino acids. Germline-derived CDR1 and CDR2 are SGHRS and YFSETQ. Trimming removed 0 bases at V and 6 bases at J, with 26 bases between.

The table lists this clonotype with a few counts. The rearrangement joins TRBV28 to TRBJ1-1; D may be TRBD1 (5 bases). Trimming took off 7 bases at V and 0 bases at J, with 12 bases between the two ends. Germline lookup yields CDR1 MDHEN and CDR2 SYDVKM. This CDR3 is built from 14 residues. This CDR3 is CASTDTFMNTEAFF. The CDR3 DNA is TGTGCCAGCACGGACACCTTCATGAACACTGAAGCTTTCTTT.

This clonotype appeared a few times. This chain uses TRBV5-1 with TRBJ1-3; maybe TRBD1 (6 bases). Germline CDR1 and CDR2: SGHRS and YFSETQ. The CDR3 is 14 amino acids. The ends were cut back, 4 bases at V and 0 bases at J, with 8 bases in the middle. The CDR3 loop reads CASSQDSSGNTIYF. CDR3 DNA sequence: TGCGCCAGCAGCCAGGACAGCTCTGGAAACACCATATATTTT.

This clonotype was seen once. V is TRBV19 and J is TRBJ1-3; maybe TRBD1 (5 bases). V was clipped by 11 bases and J by 1 base, with 15 bases between them. The CDR3 runs 14 residues. CDR1 is LNHDA and CDR2 is SQIVND in the germline V gene (reference sequence). CDR3 in amino acids: CASDDTGSGNTIYF. Written as DNA, the CDR3 is TGTGCCTCGGATGATACAGGATCTGGAAACACCATATATTTT.

V usage is TRBV7-2 and J usage is TRBJ2-3; 11 bases map to TRBD2. V trimming: 5 bases; J trimming: 5 bases; junction bases outside the gene matches: 6. The CDR3 is 15 amino acids. CDR1 is SGHTA, CDR2 FQGNSA, per germline. Here the CDR3 reads CASSPRLAGRDTQYF. The CDR3, as DNA: TGTGCCAGCAGCCCACGACTAGCGGGGAGAGATACGCAGTATTTT.

This clonotype was detected only a few times. CDR3: CASSLELAGGLETQYF. The CDR3 DNA reads as TGTGCCAGCAGCCTCGAACTAGCGGGGGGCCTTGAGACCCAGTACTTC. The chain carries TRBV7-2 and TRBJ2-5, with TRBD2 identical over 12 bases. Germline-derived CDR1 and CDR2 are SGHTA and FQGNSA. The junction had 9 bases not matched to a gene; V was cut back by 5 bases and J by 5 bases. CDR3 size: 16 residues.

This clonotype was observed a handful of times. This chain links TRBV5-1 with TRBJ2-3; 8 bases are shared with TRBD2. After removal of 0 bases from V and 8 bases from J, the junction contained 14 bases not matched to a gene. The CDR3 extends over 17 amino acids. The germline V gene has CDR1 SGHRS and CDR2 YFSETQ. CDR3 coding DNA: TGCGCCAGCAGCTTGGGGATCGGGGGGGAGAAGATCGGTACGCAGTATTTT. Its protein is CASSLGIGGEKIGTQYF. Looking up the rest from reference TRBV5-1 and TRBJ2-3 gives the full variable domain: KAGVTQTPRYLIKTRGQQVTLSCSPISGHRSVSWYQQTPGQGLQFLFEYFSETQRNKGNFPGRFSGRQFSNSRSEMNVSTLELGDSALYLCASSLGIGGEKIGTQYFGPGTRLTVL.

The rearrangement uses TRBV7-2 and TRBJ2-7; D gene uncertain. V was shortened by 5 bases and J by 0 bases, with 8 bases between the two germline ends. The CDR3 spans 13 residues. Germline CDR1 SGHTA, CDR2 FQGNSA. The DNA of the CDR3 is TGTGCCAGCAGCCCACCGAGCTCCTACGAGCAGTACTTC. Amino acids: CASSPPSSYEQYF.

CDR3 amino acids: CSAKGTGKSLGYTF. The CDR3 coding sequence is TGCAGTGCTAAGGGGACAGGGAAAAGTCTTGGCTACACCTTC. The chain carries TRBV20-1 and TRBJ1-2; 9 bases line up with TRBD1. The germline CDR1 and CDR2 sequences are DFQATT and SNEGSKA (reference sequence). There are 14 residues in the CDR3. V shed 4 bases and J 7 bases; nucleotides not matched to a gene: 10.

This chain links TRBV6-1 with TRBJ2-7; either TRBD1 or TRBD2 may fit D (6 bases each). This CDR3 has 13 residues. The germline V gene encodes CDR1 MNHNS and CDR2 SASEGT. V was trimmed by 5 bases and J by 12 bases, leaving 20 bases between them. The CDR3 loop is CASSPGAGRLGYF. DNA of the CDR3: TGTGCCAGCAGTCCGGGGGCGGGACGCTTGGGGTACTTC.

This rearrangement joins TRBV19 to TRBJ1-5, with no clear D. Per germline, CDR1 LNHDA and CDR2 SQIVND (reference sequence). The CDR3 covers 13 residues. The V gene lost 3 bases and the J gene lost 5 bases, with 8 bases spanning the gap. CDR3 sequence reads: CASSIKMDQPQHF. CDR3 in DNA: TGTGCCAGTAGTATCAAGATGGATCAGCCCCAGCATTTT.

V gene TRBV10-3 combines with J gene TRBJ2-7; 8 bases match TRBD1. J was trimmed by 2 bases and V by 6 bases; bases with no gene match: 6. Looked up from germline, CDR1 is ENHRY and CDR2 is SYGVKD. The CDR3 length is 14 residues. DNA for the CDR3: TGTGCCATCAGCCCCGGGACAGGCACCTACGAGCAGTACTTC. Residues: CAISPGTGTYEQYF.

The chain links TRBV6-2 or TRBV6-3 to TRBJ2-3; 10 nucleotides match TRBD2. Per the germline V gene, CDR1 is MNHEY and CDR2 is SVGEGT. Trimming took 4 bases from V and 8 from J; bases not matched to a gene: 12. The CDR3 consists of 16 residues. CDR3 sequence: CASSSRTSGKASTQYF. In DNA form, the CDR3 reads TGTGCCAGCAGTTCGAGGACTAGCGGAAAAGCTTCTACGCAGTATTTT.

V is TRBV7-9 and J is TRBJ1-2; no reliable D call. V lost 0 bases, J lost 8 bases, and 16 bases lay in between. This CDR3 comprises 15 residues. CDR1 is SEHNR and CDR2 is FQNEAQ in the germline V gene (reference sequence). CDR3 sequence (DNA): TGTGCCAGCAGCTTAGCAACGGCACCCAGCGCCGGCTACACCTTC. Its protein product is CASSLATAPSAGYTF.

This chain connects TRBV24-1 to TRBJ1-4; D is unresolved. CDR3 size: 13 residues. V was pared by 9 bases and J by 2 bases, with 9 bases between. Germline V gives CDR1 KGHDR, CDR2 SFDVKD. The CDR3 sequence: CATADGTNEKLFF. The CDR3 nucleotides are TGTGCCACCGCGGACGGGACTAATGAAAAACTGTTTTTT.

In its sample, this clonotype was seen a few times. The V call is TRBV7-2, the J call TRBJ2-3; 8 nucleotides align to TRBD2. Losses at the gene ends were 3 bases for V and 1 base for J; bases not matched to a gene: 3. Per germline, CDR1 SGHTA and CDR2 FQGNSA. There are 15 residues in the CDR3. CDR3 amino acids: CASSFQTSGTDTQYF. In DNA form, the CDR3 reads TGTGCCAGCAGCTTCCAGACTAGCGGCACAGATACGCAGTATTTT.

The CDR3 DNA follows: TGTGCCAGCAGCTTAGCGGGGGGGCTAAAGACCCAGTACTTC. Translated: CASSLAGGLKTQYF. The rearrangement joins TRBV7-2 to TRBJ2-5; D might be TRBD2 (7 bases). This CDR3 is 14 amino acids long. V was shortened by 0 bases and J by 6 bases, with 11 bases between the two germline ends. Germline V gene sequence: CDR1 SGHTA, CDR2 FQGNSA.

In this sample, this clonotype turned up a few times. This sequence joins TRBV6-2 or TRBV6-3 and TRBJ2-5; TRBD1 agrees at 8 bases. CDR3 length: 15 amino acids. V was pared by 8 bases and J by 2 bases, with 10 bases of the junction left unmatched. Germline CDR1 MNHEY, CDR2 SVGEGT. In DNA, the CDR3 is TGTGCCAGCGGGAATCCGGGACAGGTGCAAGAGACCCAGTACTTC. Translating gives CASGNPGQVQETQYF.

J is TRBJ1-4 and V is TRBV27; TRBD1 agrees at 12 bases. V lost 6 bases and J lost 11; bases outside the gene matches: 4. Germline-derived CDR1 and CDR2 are MNHEY and SMNVEV (reference sequence). The CDR3 sequence is 13 residues long. The CDR3 loop reads CASRGTGGFKLFF. CDR3 DNA sequence: TGTGCCAGCAGGGGGACAGGGGGCTTTAAACTGTTTTTT.

This clonotype has a handful of counts. The CDR3 DNA follows: TGCAGTGCCATCCCCTCGGTAGGGTATCGCGACGAGCAGTACTTC. This translates into CSAIPSVGYRDEQYF. The chain recombines TRBV20-1 with TRBJ2-7; D is undetermined. The CDR3 is made up of 15 amino acids. The germline V gene has CDR1 DFQATT and CDR2 SNEGSKA (reference sequence). Trimming pared 6 bases from V and 5 bases from J, leaving 23 bases between.

This clonotype was recorded a few times. The CDR3 DNA reads as TGTGCCAGCAGAAGACAGGGCAACTACGAGCAGTACTTC. Translating it yields CASRRQGNYEQYF. V is TRBV27 and J is TRBJ2-7, with 7 bases identical to TRBD1. The germline V gene encodes CDR1 MNHEY and CDR2 SMNVEV (reference sequence). The length of the CDR3 is 13 residues. V trimming: 6 bases; J trimming: 3 bases; junction bases outside the gene matches: 5.